The source of this T cell receptor (beta chain) is a study of blood T cell repertoires in COVID-19. Study-level background: The cDNA or gDNA used as material had been derived from T cells, B-cell-depleted T cells, or PBMCs.

Clones were read by immunoSEQ multiplex PCR, and TCRdb kept only the in-frame ones, dropping some. The sample shows roughly 250,000 clones, 88% of them seen only once. The length of the CDR3 is 14 residues. Trimming removed 4 bases from V and 9 bases from J, with 17 bases in between. Germline CDR1 SGHRS, CDR2 YFSETQ. The rearrangement uses TRBV5-1 and TRBJ2-1; D may be TRBD2 (6 bases). This TCR was recovered from a woman aged 25 to 39 with acute or convalescent COVID-19. Sequenced: peripheral blood. In DNA, the CDR3 is TGCGCCAGCAGCCCCGGGGGTCAAGGGGTTGAGCAGTTCTTC. It codes for CASSPGGQGVEQFF.